These 5 T cell receptor beta chains share one sample of origin, sequenced in a study of blood T cell repertoires in COVID-19. Method: immunoSEQ multiplex PCR; TCRdb's copy keeps in-frame clones and lacks some. The table includes a few hundred thousand clones, approximately 89% detected once. The sample was peripheral blood. Receptors originate from a woman aged 55-75 years with acute or convalescent COVID-19.

The chain carries TRBV9 and TRBJ1-3, with D uncertain. The germline V gene encodes CDR1 SGDLS and CDR2 YYNGEE. V shed 6 bases and J shed 0 bases, with 10 bases lying between them. This CDR3 is 14 amino acids long. The CDR3 coding sequence is TGTGCCAGCACTTCTTCGGGCTCTGGAAACACCATATATTTT. Translated: CASTSSGSGNTIYF.

The chain uses TRBV29-1 and TRBJ2-1, with 10 bases matching TRBD1. The ends lost 8 bases at V and 8 bases at J; junction bases unmatched: 12. Germline V lookup: CDR1 SQVTM, CDR2 ANQGSEA. This CDR3 spans 14 amino acids. The CDR3 sequence: CSTSPGQGRDEQFF. The CDR3 region has the DNA TGCAGCACCTCACCGGGACAGGGGCGGGATGAGCAGTTCTTC.

V is TRBV2 and J is TRBJ2-3, with 8 bases aligning to TRBD1. With V trimmed by 6 bases and J by 2 bases, 10 bases remained unmatched. In germline, CDR1 is SNHLY, CDR2 FYNNEI. The CDR3 extends over 16 amino acids. The CDR3 here is CASSWGQALSTDTQYF. CDR3 sequence (DNA): TGTGCCAGCAGCTGGGGACAGGCTCTATCCACAGATACGCAGTATTTT.

The rearrangement uses TRBV3-1 (or the pseudogene TRBV3-2) and TRBJ2-3, with 9 nucleotides matching TRBD1. CDR1 and CDR2 from the germline V gene are LGHDT and YNNKEL (reference sequence). The CDR3 covers 15 residues. V was pared by 5 bases and J by 4 bases, with 7 bases of the junction left unmatched. This CDR3 reads CASSRETGGPDTQYF. In nucleotides, the CDR3 is TGTGCCAGCAGCAGGGAGACAGGGGGGCCAGATACGCAGTATTTT.

Concerning this clone: This sample also contains other DNA sequences that code for the same CDR3. The rearrangement uses TRBV19 and TRBJ2-3, with TRBD2 identical over 12 bases. Germline CDR1 LNHDA, CDR2 SQIVND (reference sequence). The CDR3 loop spans 15 amino acids. The V segment lost 7 bases and the J segment 0 bases; nucleotides outside the gene matches: 2. CDR3 region: CASTTSGGSTDTQYF. CDR3 DNA: TGTGCCAGTACCACTAGCGGGGGGAGCACAGATACGCAGTATTTT.